The 29 T cell receptor beta chains given below trace back to one sample, sequenced in a study of T cell responses to AZD1222 COVID-19 vaccine. The method was immunoSEQ multiplex PCR; TCRdb's version includes in-frame clones alone and lacks a portion of them. Among around 120,000 clones listed, almost 90% were seen once. The source was peripheral blood, collected on day 0 of AZD1222 vaccination. The source is an adult in good health.

J is TRBJ1-1 and V is TRBV5-1; D unclear. From germline, CDR1 is SGHRS and CDR2 YFSETQ. V lost 4 bases and J 1 base, leaving 14 bases between the germline ends. CDR3 size: 15 residues. The CDR3 loop reads CASSQTGLPNTEAFF. For the CDR3, the DNA is TGCGCCAGCAGCCAGACCGGACTCCCGAACACTGAAGCTTTCTTT.

V gene TRBV19 combines with J gene TRBJ2-7; D may match TRBD1 or TRBD2 (5 bases each). The CDR3 has 16 residues. The V end was cut by 5 bases, the J end by 7 bases, with 24 bases between. Per the germline V gene, CDR1 is LNHDA and CDR2 is SQIVND (reference sequence). The CDR3 nucleotides read TGTGCCAGTAGTGGCGGTTGGGGGAGCCCTTACGAAGAGCAGTACTTC. Translated: CASSGGWGSPYEEQYF.

This chain links TRBV28 with TRBJ1-2; D unresolved. The CDR3 consists of 12 residues. Germline CDR1 and CDR2: MDHEN and SYDVKM. The CDR3 protein is CAGGPLNYGYTF. CDR3 in DNA: TGTGCTGGAGGGCCCCTCAACTATGGCTACACCTTC.

This chain uses TRBV11-2 with TRBJ1-1; D might be TRBD1 (6 bases). Germline CDR1 and CDR2: SGHAT and FQNNGV. The CDR3 consists of 18 residues. Trimming stripped 7 bases from V and 2 bases from J, with 26 bases between. The CDR3 coding sequence is TGTGCCAGCACCGCGGGTCGGGGGGCGCATTTGGTTAACACTGAAGCTTTCTTT. Protein: CASTAGRGAHLVNTEAFF.

The chain uses TRBV5-1 and TRBJ1-2; 10 nucleotides agree with TRBD1. Germline values: CDR1 SGHRS, CDR2 YFSETQ. The CDR3 length is 14 residues. V shed 4 bases and J 7 bases; nucleotides not matched to a gene: 7. CDR3 sequence: CASSAPGQGFGYTF. CDR3 coding DNA: TGCGCCAGCAGCGCACCGGGACAGGGGTTTGGCTACACCTTC.

The V call is TRBV9, the J call TRBJ1-6; tentative D call: TRBD1 (6 bases). CDR3 length: 16 residues. CDR1 and CDR2 (germline): SGDLS, YYNGEE. The germline V and J ends were trimmed by 3 bases and 10 bases, with 20 bases remaining between them. The DNA for the CDR3 is TGTGCCAGCAGCGCTTACACCGGGACAAAAGACTCACCCCTCCACTTT. It codes for CASSAYTGTKDSPLHF.

This clone has a count of ten or more. The chain employs TRBV7-9 and TRBJ1-3, with D unclear. Germline V gene lookup returns CDR1 SEHNR and CDR2 FQNEAQ (reference sequence). There are 16 residues in the CDR3. Trimming shortened V by 1 base and J by 0 bases, and 10 bases separated the two germline ends. The CDR3 bases are TGTGCCAGCAGCTTAGATTCGGGAAGCTCTGGAAACACCATATATTTT. It encodes CASSLDSGSSGNTIYF. Full variable domain (outside the CDR3, taken from reference TRBV7-9 and TRBJ1-3): DTGVSQNPRHKITKRGQNVTFRCDPISEHNRLYWYRQTLGQGPEFLTYFQNEAQLEKSRLLSDRFSAERPKGSFSTLEIQRTEQGDSAMYLCASSLDSGSSGNTIYFGEGSWLTVV.

The rearrangement links TRBV7-8 to TRBJ1-4, with D unclear. From germline, CDR1 is SGHVS and CDR2 FQNEAQ. The CDR3 extends over 14 amino acids. V was shortened by 5 bases and J by 1 base, with 8 bases between the two germline ends. The CDR3 DNA reads as TGTGCCAGCAGCCGAAAGTTAACTAATGAAAAACTGTTTTTT. Translation: CASSRKLTNEKLFF.

The rearrangement uses TRBV4-3 and TRBJ1-2; 7 bases align to TRBD1. This CDR3 has 16 residues. With 4 bases clipped from V and 7 bases from J, the junction kept 15 bases outside the gene matches. Germline V CDR1 and CDR2: LGHNA, YSLEER. The CDR3 is CASSRGQGGSIGGYTF. In nucleotides, the CDR3 is TGCGCCAGCAGCCGTGGCCAGGGGGGCTCTATTGGTGGCTACACCTTC.

The chain carries TRBV19 and TRBJ1-6, with a weak D call TRBD1 (5 bases). The V end was cut by 10 bases, the J end by 4 bases, with 17 bases between. This CDR3 is built from 15 residues. Germline CDR1 is LNHDA and CDR2 is SQIVND (reference sequence). The CDR3 nucleotides are TGTGCCACGAAATTGGGCGGGGGTTATAATTCACCCCTCCACTTT. This gives the protein CATKLGGGYNSPLHF.

The gene calls are TRBV4-1 and TRBJ1-4; D gene ambiguous. With 0 bases removed from V and 4 bases from J, the gap between germline ends came to 9 bases. The CDR3 loop spans 15 amino acids. Germline CDR1 is MGHRA and CDR2 is YSYEKL. The CDR3 sequence is CASSQDTLFNEKLFF. Written as DNA, the CDR3 is TGCGCCAGCAGCCAAGATACTCTGTTTAATGAAAAACTGTTTTTT.

The chain combines TRBV4-1 with TRBJ2-3; 7 bases map to TRBD2. The CDR3 contains 17 residues. The V segment lost 0 bases and the J segment 2 bases; nucleotides outside the gene matches: 8. The germline V gene encodes CDR1 MGHRA and CDR2 YSYEKL. Here the CDR3 DNA reads TGCGCCAGCAGCCAAGATGGCGGGAGTGGGGCCACAGATACGCAGTATTTT. Amino acids: CASSQDGGSGATDTQYF.

The rearrangement joins TRBV5-4 to TRBJ1-1; D perhaps matches TRBD1 (5 bases). Trimming cost V 4 bases and J 1 base, with 14 bases left between them. The germline gives CDR1 SGHNT, CDR2 YYREEE (reference sequence). CDR3 length equals 15 residues. The CDR3 bases are TGTGCCAGCAGCCCTGCCGGGACGGCGAACACTGAAGCTTTCTTT. Translation gives CASSPAGTANTEAFF.

A single count supports this clone. The rearrangement joins TRBV11-3 to TRBJ2-3, with 9 bases aligning to TRBD1. The CDR3 consists of 18 residues. With 1 base clipped from V and 0 bases from J, the junction kept 8 bases outside the gene matches. CDR1 and CDR2 (germline): SGHNT, YENEEA. CDR3 sequence: CASSLARTGEASTDTQYF. The CDR3 coding sequence is TGTGCCAGCAGCTTAGCACGGACAGGGGAGGCGAGCACAGATACGCAGTATTTT.

This chain connects TRBV2 to TRBJ2-5; no firm D call. Looked up from germline, CDR1 is SNHLY and CDR2 is FYNNEI. This CDR3 region has 14 residues. Trimming took off 0 bases at V and 4 bases at J, with 9 bases between the two ends. The CDR3 DNA reads TGTGCCAGCAGTGAAGCTAGTTGGCGAGAGACCCAGTACTTC. This codes for CASSEASWRETQYF.

The V and J genes are TRBV27 and TRBJ2-1; the D is unclear. The V end lost 3 bases, the J end lost 1 base, and 4 bases lay between the germline ends. Germline V gene lookup returns CDR1 MNHEY and CDR2 SMNVEV (reference sequence). This CDR3 is 13 amino acids long. The CDR3 sequence is CASSLQSYNEQFF. CDR3 nucleotides: TGTGCCAGCAGTTTGCAATCCTACAATGAGCAGTTCTTC.

This chain uses TRBV6-5 with TRBJ1-2; TRBD1 matches at 7 bases. With V trimmed by 6 bases and J by 0 bases, 7 bases remained unmatched. CDR3 length: 15 amino acids. Germline loops: CDR1 MNHEY, CDR2 SVGAGI. CDR3 in amino acids: CASSSTGTANYGYTF. CDR3 nucleotides: TGTGCCAGCAGCTCGACCGGGACAGCTAACTATGGCTACACCTTC.

V is TRBV18 and J is TRBJ2-7; 10 bases fit TRBD2. Per the germline V gene, CDR1 is KGHSH and CDR2 is LQKENI. The junction had 7 bases not matched to a gene; V was cut back by 0 bases and J by 2 bases. This CDR3 comprises 17 residues. CDR3 sequence (DNA): TGTGCCAGCTCACCACCCCCCCGAGGACTAGCGGCCTACGAGCAGTACTTC. Protein sequence: CASSPPPRGLAAYEQYF.

The chain joins TRBV5-1 to TRBJ2-5; no reliable D call. CDR1 and CDR2 from the germline V gene are SGHRS and YFSETQ. The CDR3 sequence is 12 residues long. Trimming removed 2 bases at V and 5 bases at J, with 7 bases between. The CDR3: CASSLTGETQYF. CDR3 coding DNA: TGCGCCAGCAGCTTAACCGGGGAGACCCAGTACTTC.

This rearrangement joins TRBV10-2 to TRBJ1-3; D unresolved. The germline V and J ends were trimmed by 1 base and 5 bases, with 9 bases remaining between them. The germline gives CDR1 WSHSY, CDR2 SAAADI. This CDR3 is 14 amino acids long. CDR3 sequence (DNA): TGCGCCAGCAGTGAGTGGGGTAATCGAAACACCATATATTTT. Its protein product is CASSEWGNRNTIYF.

The chain joins TRBV11-3 to TRBJ2-2; tentative D call: TRBD1 (6 bases). Germline assignment: CDR1 SGHNT and CDR2 YENEEA. CDR3 length equals 17 residues. Trimming shortened V by 4 bases and J by 0 bases, and 15 bases separated the two germline ends. This CDR3 is CASSSNRGHTNTGELFF. CDR3 in DNA: TGTGCCAGCAGCTCGAATCGGGGACACACGAACACCGGGGAGCTGTTTTTT.

This clone has a handful of counts. This rearrangement joins TRBV28 to TRBJ2-1; TRBD2 might be the D (5 bases). The CDR3 is 14 amino acids. From germline, CDR1 is MDHEN and CDR2 SYDVKM. V dropped 5 bases and J dropped 7 bases, with 15 bases sitting between them. CDR3 sequence: CASSTQRTVNEQFF. The CDR3 DNA follows: TGTGCCAGCAGTACCCAGAGGACTGTTAATGAGCAGTTCTTC.

The chain couples TRBV9 to TRBJ1-1; D possibly corresponds to TRBD1 (5 bases). The CDR3 is made up of 14 amino acids. In germline, CDR1 is SGDLS, CDR2 YYNGEE. V dropped 0 bases and J dropped 1 base, with 7 bases sitting between them. The CDR3 is CASSVAGWNTEAFF. The CDR3 region has the DNA TGTGCCAGCAGCGTAGCAGGGTGGAACACTGAAGCTTTCTTT. Filled out from reference TRBV9 and TRBJ1-1, the complete variable domain reads DSGVTQTPKHLITATGQRVTLRCSPRSGDLSVYWYQQSLDQGLQFLIQYYNGEERAKGNILERFSAQQFPDLHSELNLSSLELGDSALYFCASSVAGWNTEAFFGQGTRLTVV.

This chain connects TRBV25-1 to TRBJ1-4; D is ambiguous. The CDR3 length is 12 residues. CDR1 and CDR2 from the germline V gene are MGHDK and SYGVNS. Deletions cut 7 bases from V and 7 bases from J, with 10 bases between. CDR3 sequence (DNA): TGTGCCAGCAATATACACGGTGAAAAACTGTTTTTT. It encodes CASNIHGEKLFF.

The V and J genes are TRBV5-1 and TRBJ2-5, with a tentative D call TRBD1 (5 bases). V was clipped by 4 bases and J by 4 bases, with 8 bases between them. Germline V CDR1 and CDR2: SGHRS, YFSETQ. The CDR3 contains 12 residues. The CDR3 spells CASSLQGETQYF. The CDR3 bases are TGCGCCAGCAGCCTCCAGGGAGAGACCCAGTACTTC.

A remark on this clone: One junction end disagrees with the germline gene, perhaps due to a read error. J is TRBJ1-4 and V is TRBV4-2; no clear D gene. The CDR3 has 17 amino acids. CDR1 LGHNA and CDR2 YNFKEQ come from the germline V gene. CDR3 sequence: CASSQQRGRAANEKLFF. The CDR3 region has the DNA TGTGCCAGCAGCCAACAAAGAGGACGGGCGGCTAACGAAAAACTGTTTTTT.

The chain links TRBV7-7 to TRBJ2-5; 13 bases line up with TRBD2. V shed 7 bases and J 5 bases; nucleotides not matched to a gene: 7. Germline CDR1 and CDR2: SSHAT and FNYEAQ (reference sequence). The CDR3 spans 15 residues. The DNA for the CDR3 is TGTGCCAGCACTCGGACTAGCGGGAGAAGCGAGACCCAGTACTTC. Its protein product is CASTRTSGRSETQYF.

This clone came up a few times. DNA for the CDR3: TGCGCCAGCATAAACTACGAGCAGTACTTC. It codes for CASINYEQYF. V gene TRBV5-1 combines with J gene TRBJ2-7; D remains ambiguous. Germline CDR1 is SGHRS and CDR2 is YFSETQ. This CDR3 is built from 10 residues. V was trimmed by 6 bases and J by 3 bases, leaving 4 bases between them.

V and J are TRBV15 and TRBJ1-1, with TRBD1 matching 10 bases. Germline V gene data show CDR1 as LNHNV and CDR2 as YYDKDF (reference sequence). The CDR3 consists of 20 residues. J lost 0 bases, V lost 0 bases, and 13 bases had no gene match. CDR3 nucleotide sequence: TGTGCCACCAGCAGAGATAGAAGAGGACAGGGGGAGGGAATGAACACTGAAGCTTTCTTT. This sequence encodes CATSRDRRGQGEGMNTEAFF.